Listed here are 20 T cell receptor beta chains from one sample, sequenced in a study of regulatory T cells in long-lasting Graves disease. As for time point: persistent/refractory GD, antithyroid drugs over 5 years with positive TRAb. The TCR library was made from RNA that had been extracted from PBMCs in TRIzol. HTBI primers from iRepertoire and Arm-PCR of CDR3 regions yielded the TCR beta libraries. TCRdb passed the multiplex PCR reads through MiXCR, listing each CDR3 protein once. The sample shows 700,000 or so distinct CDR3 sequences, 25% to 35% of them seen only once. This specimen consisted of peripheral blood mononuclear cells (PBMCs), obtained when the disease was refractory, from a patient treated with antithyroid drugs. These TCRs come from a female donor with Graves disease.

The chain carries TRBV12-3 or TRBV12-4 and TRBJ1-5; D not certain. This CDR3 has 14 residues. Between the trimmed V and J ends, which lost 1 base and 7 bases, there was a span of 11 bases. As DNA, the CDR3 is TGTGCCAGCAGTTTAGAGGCCGCCGGGCAGCCCCAGCATTTT. Amino acid sequence: CASSLEAAGQPQHF.

The J gene is TRBJ2-2, the V gene TRBV27; D may be TRBD1 (5 bases). Trimming took 5 bases from V and 0 from J, leaving 10 bases between them. The germline V gene has CDR1 MNHEY and CDR2 SMNVEV (reference sequence). CDR3 size: 15 residues. In DNA form, the CDR3 reads TGTGCCAGCAGTCCCCGACAGTCGAACACCGGGGAGCTGTTTTTT. It translates to CASSPRQSNTGELFF.

This chain uses TRBV6-5 with TRBJ2-2; TRBD2 is a possible D gene (6 bases). Trimming took 3 bases from V and 0 from J, leaving 8 bases between them. Germline assignment: CDR1 MNHEY and CDR2 SVGAGI. There are 15 residues in the CDR3. The CDR3 region is CASSYLAPNTGELFF. Here the CDR3 DNA reads TGTGCCAGCAGTTATCTAGCGCCGAACACCGGGGAGCTGTTTTTT.

Ten or more counts support this clonotype. The rearrangement joins TRBV28 to TRBJ1-5; no firm D call. This CDR3 is 12 amino acids long. Germline CDR1 MDHEN, CDR2 SYDVKM. Trimming took 1 base from V and 6 from J, leaving 4 bases between them. CDR3 residues: CASSLLSQPQHF. The CDR3 nucleotides are TGTGCCAGCAGTTTATTAAGTCAGCCCCAGCATTTT.

This clonotype was counted a few times. The genes are TRBV5-1 and TRBJ1-2; D call uncertain. Germline assignment: CDR1 SGHRS and CDR2 YFSETQ. The CDR3 has 18 amino acids. V was clipped by 7 bases and J by 2 bases, with 27 bases between them. The DNA for the CDR3 is TGCGCCAGCCGCACTTACCAAATTGCTGGAGAGAACAACTATGGCTACACCTTC. Its protein product is CASRTYQIAGENNYGYTF.

Many counts were recorded for this clonotype. V usage is TRBV30 and J usage is TRBJ1-1; D remains ambiguous. This CDR3 has 11 amino acids. CDR1 and CDR2 from the germline V gene are GTSNPN and SVGIG (reference sequence). V lost 3 bases, J lost 1 base, and 3 bases lay in between. The CDR3: CAWRRNTEAFF. The DNA for the CDR3 is TGTGCCTGGAGAAGGAACACTGAAGCTTTCTTT.

The chain joins TRBV5-1 to TRBJ1-1, with TRBD1 identical over 8 bases. V shed 0 bases and J 0 bases; nucleotides not matched to a gene: 4. CDR3 size: 16 residues. Germline CDR1 and CDR2: SGHRS and YFSETQ. CDR3 sequence reads: CASSLGDRIMNTEAFF. CDR3 bases: TGCGCCAGCAGCTTGGGGGACAGGATCATGAACACTGAAGCTTTCTTT.

This clonotype has only a few counts. CDR3 DNA: TGTGCCAGCAGCTCCCCTCGGGGAACCTCCTACGAGCAGTACTTC. It is translated as CASSSPRGTSYEQYF. The chain employs TRBV11-2 and TRBJ2-7, with D tentatively TRBD2 (5 bases). This CDR3 has 15 residues. Looked up from germline, CDR1 is SGHAT and CDR2 is FQNNGV. V dropped 4 bases and J dropped 0 bases, with 13 bases sitting between them.

J is TRBJ1-3 and V is TRBV28; possibly TRBD1 for D (5 bases). The V and J ends lost 6 bases and 1 base respectively, with 13 bases between them. Germline CDR1 is MDHEN and CDR2 is SYDVKM. The CDR3 is 15 amino acids. CDR3 coding DNA: TGTGCCAGCAGATATACAAGACAGTCTGGAAACACCATATATTTT. Translating gives CASRYTRQSGNTIYF.

The CDR3 DNA sequence: TGTGCCAGCAGCTCTAGGGACGACAAATTCTACGAGCAGTACTTC. The encoded protein is CASSSRDDKFYEQYF. The rearrangement uses TRBV7-9 and TRBJ2-7; possibly TRBD1 or TRBD2 for D (5 bases each). V lost 4 bases and J 3 bases, leaving 16 bases between the germline ends. Germline-derived CDR1 and CDR2 are SEHNR and FQNEAQ (reference sequence). CDR3 length equals 15 residues.

On this clonotype itself: A single base separates this from a much larger clone, so it may be a read error. V and J are TRBV28 and TRBJ1-1, with 7 bases lining up with TRBD1. CDR1 and CDR2 (germline): MDHEN, SYDVKM. The length of the CDR3 is 14 residues. In DNA, the CDR3 is TGTGCCAGCGGTTTTAGGGGGCAAATGGCTGAAGCTTTCTTT. Translating gives CASGFRGQMAEAFF.

This clonotype was seen repeatedly, ten times or more. The J gene is TRBJ1-2, the V gene TRBV20-1; possibly TRBD1 for D (6 bases). Germline values: CDR1 DFQATT, CDR2 SNEGSKA (reference sequence). Trimming pared 3 bases from V and 2 bases from J, leaving 10 bases between. The CDR3 length is 13 residues. CDR3 bases: TGCAGTGCTAGTAACCAGGGGAACTATGGCTACACCTTC. Protein: CSASNQGNYGYTF.

The chain joins TRBV11-2 to TRBJ2-7, with 8 bases matching TRBD1. The CDR3 is 15 residues long. The V gene's germline CDR1 is SGHAT and CDR2 FQNNGV. J lost 0 bases, V lost 5 bases, and 6 bases had no gene match. The CDR3 region has the DNA TGTGCCAGCAGCCTCGACAGGGGCAACTCCTACGAGCAGTACTTC. Residues: CASSLDRGNSYEQYF.

The genes are TRBV20-1 and TRBJ1-1; D is uncertain. The CDR3 length is 15 residues. Germline V gene sequence: CDR1 DFQATT, CDR2 SNEGSKA (reference sequence). The ends were cut back, 4 bases at V and 0 bases at J, with 15 bases in the middle. The DNA for the CDR3 is TGCAGTGCTATCCTTCGACCGAATATGAACACTGAAGCTTTCTTT. Translating it yields CSAILRPNMNTEAFF.

This clonotype was seen at least ten times. The chain joins TRBV12-3 or TRBV12-4 to TRBJ1-1; unclear D gene. V shed 0 bases and J shed 1 base, with 12 bases lying between them. CDR3 length equals 16 residues. Here the CDR3 DNA reads TGTGCCAGCAGTTTAGCGCCGGTTGGAGCGAACACTGAAGCTTTCTTT. Translated: CASSLAPVGANTEAFF.

The rearrangement uses TRBV14 and TRBJ2-7; tentatively, D is TRBD1 (6 bases). Trimming took 4 bases from V and 4 from J, leaving 20 bases between them. CDR3 length: 16 amino acids. Germline V gene lookup returns CDR1 SGHDN and CDR2 FVKESK. The DNA for the CDR3 is TGTGCCAGCAGCCCACCGGGACATTGGGGGATATACGAGCAGTACTTC. Translating gives CASSPPGHWGIYEQYF.

The chain carries TRBV19 and TRBJ1-1; D not certain. V was shortened by 3 bases and J by 0 bases, with 8 bases between the two germline ends. The germline V gene has CDR1 LNHDA and CDR2 SQIVND (reference sequence). The CDR3 extends over 14 amino acids. The CDR3 DNA follows: TGTGCCAGTAGTATCGAACGGCTGAACACTGAAGCTTTCTTT. Its protein product is CASSIERLNTEAFF.

The chain employs TRBV19 and TRBJ2-4; no firm D call. The CDR3 consists of 13 residues. Germline V gene sequence: CDR1 LNHDA, CDR2 SQIVND (reference sequence). Trimming took 5 bases from V and 7 from J, leaving 12 bases between them. CDR3 DNA: TGTGCCAGTAGTCGCCTTTTTGGTAACATTCAGTACTTC. It translates to CASSRLFGNIQYF.

This clonotype was detected many times. The chain employs TRBV28 and TRBJ1-2, with D possibly being TRBD1 (5 bases). This CDR3 contains 12 residues. The germline V and J ends were trimmed by 10 bases and 8 bases, with 17 bases remaining between them. CDR1 and CDR2 (germline): MDHEN, SYDVKM. The CDR3 DNA reads TGTGCCACAAACGAGGGGCAGAGAGGCTACACCTTC. It encodes CATNEGQRGYTF.

The V and J genes are TRBV12-3 or TRBV12-4 and TRBJ1-3, with a weak D call TRBD1 (5 bases). Trimming removed 7 bases from V and 16 bases from J, with 23 bases in between. The CDR3 runs 13 residues. Here the CDR3 DNA reads TGTGCCAGCACCCTCGGGGGTGGTTTGCGTTGGTATTTT. Translated: CASTLGGGLRWYF.